A selection of T cell receptor beta chains follows, all from one sample in a study of technical replicates of blood from a handful of donors. Measured with immunoSEQ multiplex PCR; TCRdb has only the in-frame clones, and not every one. The sample has tens of thousands of clones, about 86% seen once. Sequenced material: PBMCs. The receptors were gathered from a human donor in good health. Some clones in this sample may be carry-over from other donors' samples. CDR3s include the opening cysteine and the closing phenylalanine or tryptophan. Fields, in order: V gene, clone size, D gene, J gene, CDR3 length, CDR3 protein, CDR3 DNA. A D gene is named only where the DNA matches it firmly. Expanded clones are given a class, and other clones once, few, many or no size at all.

v_gene: TRBV7-4; abundance: .; d_gene: .; j_gene: TRBJ1-1; len: 12; CDR3aa: CASKKGIPEAFF; CDR3nt: TGTGCCAGCAAGAAGGGGATCCCTGAAGCTTTCTTT
v_gene: TRBV20-1; abundance: .; d_gene: .; j_gene: TRBJ2-1; len: 11; CDR3aa: CSAYRVNEQFF; CDR3nt: TGCAGTGCTTATCGAGTTAATGAGCAGTTCTTC
v_gene: TRBV7-9; abundance: once; d_gene: .; j_gene: TRBJ2-1; len: 15; CDR3aa: CASSPGLDFYNEQFF; CDR3nt: TGTGCCAGCAGCCCGGGACTCGACTTTTACAATGAGCAGTTCTTC
v_gene: TRBV6-5; abundance: .; d_gene: TRBD1; j_gene: TRBJ2-7; len: 13; CDR3aa: CATSGQANYEQYF; CDR3nt: TGTGCCACCTCGGGACAGGCAAACTACGAGCAGTACTTC
v_gene: TRBV7-2; abundance: once; d_gene: TRBD2; j_gene: TRBJ2-7; len: 16; CDR3aa: CASSRATSGATYEQYF; CDR3nt: TGTGCCAGCAGCCGAGCCACTAGCGGGGCTACCTACGAGCAGTACTTC
v_gene: TRBV7-8; abundance: .; d_gene: TRBD1; j_gene: TRBJ1-1; len: 15; CDR3aa: CASSLVDRENTEAFF; CDR3nt: TGTGCCAGCAGCTTAGTAGACAGGGAGAACACTGAAGCTTTCTTT
v_gene: TRBV15; abundance: .; d_gene: TRBD1; j_gene: TRBJ1-4; len: 15; CDR3aa: CATSRDQGALEKLFF; CDR3nt: TGTGCCACCAGCAGAGATCAGGGGGCTTTGGAAAAACTGTTTTTT
v_gene: TRBV27; abundance: .; d_gene: TRBD2; j_gene: TRBJ2-4; len: 14; CDR3aa: CASSFLAAGRIQYF; CDR3nt: TGTGCCAGCAGTTTTCTAGCGGCCGGGAGAATTCAGTACTTC
v_gene: TRBV6-5; abundance: once; d_gene: .; j_gene: TRBJ1-3; len: 15; CDR3aa: CASSSGTLSGNTIYF; CDR3nt: TGTGCCAGCAGTTCCGGGACACTCTCTGGAAACACCATATATTTT
v_gene: TRBV6-1; abundance: .; d_gene: .; j_gene: TRBJ2-4; len: 13; CDR3aa: CASMGDRINIQYF; CDR3nt: TGTGCCAGCATGGGTGACAGAATAAACATTCAGTACTTC
v_gene: TRBV14; abundance: .; d_gene: .; j_gene: TRBJ2-5; len: 15; CDR3aa: CASSQVWASQETQYF; CDR3nt: TGTGCCAGCAGCCAAGTCTGGGCGTCCCAAGAGACCCAGTACTTC
v_gene: TRBV6-1; abundance: once; d_gene: .; j_gene: TRBJ1-5; len: 15; CDR3aa: CASRGGLLAGQPQHF; CDR3nt: TGTGCCAGCAGGGGCGGACTTCTTGCGGGACAGCCCCAGCATTTT
v_gene: TRBV6-6; abundance: .; d_gene: .; j_gene: TRBJ1-5; len: 15; CDR3aa: CASSLTPYSNQPQHF; CDR3nt: TGTGCCAGCAGTTTGACACCTTATAGCAATCAGCCCCAGCATTTT
v_gene: TRBV14; abundance: .; d_gene: TRBD2; j_gene: TRBJ2-1; len: 14; CDR3aa: CASKGLAGDNEQFF; CDR3nt: TGTGCCAGCAAGGGGCTAGCGGGGGACAATGAGCAGTTCTTC
v_gene: TRBV2; abundance: .; d_gene: .; j_gene: TRBJ1-2; len: 15; CDR3aa: CASKLNRQSNYGYTF; CDR3nt: TGTGCCAGCAAGTTGAACAGACAGTCTAACTATGGCTACACCTTC
v_gene: TRBV7-2; abundance: .; d_gene: TRBD1; j_gene: TRBJ2-1; len: 17; CDR3aa: CASSPRQGGFSYNEQFF; CDR3nt: TGTGCCAGCAGCCCCCGACAGGGGGGTTTCTCCTACAATGAGCAGTTCTTC
v_gene: TRBV7-6; abundance: .; d_gene: .; j_gene: TRBJ2-7; len: 13; CDR3aa: CASSRDLGREQYF; CDR3nt: TGTGCCAGCAGCCGGGACCTGGGGAGGGAGCAGTACTTC
v_gene: TRBV5-7; abundance: .; d_gene: .; j_gene: TRBJ1-5; len: 15; CDR3aa: CASSLGDYSNQPQHF; CDR3nt: TGTGCCAGCAGCTTGGGCGATTATAGCAATCAGCCCCAGCATTTT
v_gene: TRBV6-1; abundance: .; d_gene: TRBD2; j_gene: TRBJ2-1; len: 17; CDR3aa: CASSGSIAGGVHNEQFF; CDR3nt: TGTGCCAGCAGTGGGAGTATCGCGGGAGGGGTGCACAATGAGCAGTTCTTC
v_gene: TRBV6-5; abundance: .; d_gene: .; j_gene: TRBJ1-4; len: 16; CDR3aa: CASSYSPQGSNEKLFF; CDR3nt: TGTGCCAGCAGTTACTCTCCACAGGGTTCTAATGAAAAACTGTTTTTT
v_gene: TRBV27; abundance: .; d_gene: TRBD2; j_gene: TRBJ2-7; len: 14; CDR3aa: CASRLTSGKGEQYF; CDR3nt: TGTGCCAGCAGATTGACTAGCGGGAAGGGTGAGCAGTACTTC
v_gene: TRBV7-2; abundance: .; d_gene: TRBD1; j_gene: TRBJ2-7; len: 14; CDR3aa: CASSLVQGAYEQYF; CDR3nt: TGTGCCAGCAGCTTAGTCCAGGGGGCCTACGAGCAGTACTTC
v_gene: TRBV9; abundance: .; d_gene: .; j_gene: TRBJ2-3; len: 15; CDR3aa: CASSLWDGGADTQYF; CDR3nt: TGTGCCAGCAGCCTGTGGGACGGCGGGGCAGATACGCAGTATTTT
v_gene: TRBV6-5; abundance: few; d_gene: .; j_gene: TRBJ1-2; len: 14; CDR3aa: CASSYARGGYGYTF; CDR3nt: TGTGCCAGCAGTTACGCTAGGGGTGGCTATGGCTACACCTTC
v_gene: TRBV7-3; abundance: .; d_gene: TRBD1; j_gene: TRBJ1-1; len: 18; CDR3aa: CASSLRGGTGLLNTEAFF; CDR3nt: TGTGCCAGCAGCTTAAGGGGGGGGACAGGTCTTTTGAACACTGAAGCTTTCTTT
v_gene: TRBV7-2; abundance: .; d_gene: .; j_gene: TRBJ2-3; len: 13; CDR3aa: CASSTGKLDTQYF; CDR3nt: TGTGCCAGCAGCACAGGGAAATTAGATACGCAGTATTTT
v_gene: TRBV4-2; abundance: .; d_gene: .; j_gene: TRBJ1-2; len: 15; CDR3aa: CASSQGWGPDYGYTF; CDR3nt: TGTGCCAGCAGCCAAGGCTGGGGGCCGGACTATGGCTACACCTTC
v_gene: TRBV15; abundance: .; d_gene: .; j_gene: TRBJ1-4; len: 15; CDR3aa: CATSRVQGANEKLFF; CDR3nt: TGTGCCACCAGCAGAGTCCAGGGCGCTAATGAAAAACTGTTTTTT
v_gene: TRBV29-1; abundance: once; d_gene: TRBD1; j_gene: TRBJ2-1; len: 15; CDR3aa: CSVEEPGQGMNEQFF; CDR3nt: TGCAGCGTTGAAGAACCGGGACAGGGGATGAATGAGCAGTTCTTC
v_gene: TRBV7-2; abundance: .; d_gene: .; j_gene: TRBJ2-1; len: 16; CDR3aa: CASSLAPASSYNEQFF; CDR3nt: TGTGCCAGCAGCTTAGCCCCAGCGAGCTCCTACAATGAGCAGTTCTTC
v_gene: TRBV6-1; abundance: .; d_gene: TRBD1; j_gene: TRBJ2-7; len: 14; CDR3aa: CASSLRDRGLEQYF; CDR3nt: TGTGCCAGCAGCCTCCGGGACAGAGGTCTTGAGCAGTACTTC
v_gene: TRBV9; abundance: .; d_gene: TRBD2; j_gene: TRBJ2-1; len: 17; CDR3aa: CASSAGLAGASYNEQFF; CDR3nt: TGTGCCAGCAGCGCGGGACTAGCGGGAGCCTCCTACAATGAGCAGTTCTTC
v_gene: TRBV7-3; abundance: .; d_gene: TRBD2; j_gene: TRBJ2-1; len: 14; CDR3aa: CASSFGGSYNEQFF; CDR3nt: TGTGCCAGCAGCTTCGGGGGGTCCTACAATGAGCAGTTCTTC
v_gene: TRBV7-6; abundance: once; d_gene: .; j_gene: TRBJ1-5; len: 15; CDR3aa: CASRIVHTTNQPQHF; CDR3nt: TGTGCCAGCAGGATTGTTCATACAACCAATCAGCCCCAGCATTTT
v_gene: TRBV16; abundance: .; d_gene: TRBD1; j_gene: TRBJ2-5; len: 14; CDR3aa: CASSHGQGSETQYF; CDR3nt: TGTGCCAGCAGCCACGGACAGGGGTCGGAGACCCAGTACTTC
v_gene: TRBV15; abundance: .; d_gene: TRBD1; j_gene: TRBJ2-5; len: 14; CDR3aa: CATRGTGGVETQYF; CDR3nt: TGTGCCACCAGGGGGACAGGAGGTGTGGAGACCCAGTACTTC
v_gene: TRBV29-1; abundance: .; d_gene: .; j_gene: TRBJ1-3; len: 14; CDR3aa: CSVAGEYSGNTIYF; CDR3nt: TGCAGCGTTGCTGGGGAGTACTCTGGAAACACCATATATTTT
v_gene: TRBV5-1; abundance: .; d_gene: TRBD1; j_gene: TRBJ2-7; len: 13; CDR3aa: CASRGTGGNEQYF; CDR3nt: TGCGCCAGCAGAGGGACAGGGGGGAACGAGCAGTACTTC
v_gene: TRBV5-1; abundance: .; d_gene: .; j_gene: TRBJ2-5; len: 13; CDR3aa: CASSRGGGETQYF; CDR3nt: TGCGCCAGCAGCCGAGGGGGGGGAGAGACCCAGTACTTC
v_gene: TRBV5-1; abundance: .; d_gene: .; j_gene: TRBJ1-5; len: 14; CDR3aa: CASSRDGGNQPQHF; CDR3nt: TGCGCCAGCAGCCGGGACGGGGGTAATCAGCCCCAGCATTTT
v_gene: TRBV5-1; abundance: .; d_gene: .; j_gene: TRBJ2-5; len: 16; CDR3aa: CASSSVDRPVQETQYF; CDR3nt: TGCGCCAGCAGCTCAGTGGACAGACCTGTTCAAGAGACCCAGTACTTC
v_gene: TRBV6-1; abundance: .; d_gene: TRBD2; j_gene: TRBJ2-1; len: 15; CDR3aa: CASHRSGGGDNEQFF; CDR3nt: TGTGCCAGTCACAGAAGCGGGGGTGGCGACAATGAGCAGTTCTTC
v_gene: TRBV5-1; abundance: .; d_gene: .; j_gene: TRBJ1-1; len: 17; CDR3aa: CASSFSFTGLDNTEAFF; CDR3nt: TGCGCCAGCAGCTTCAGTTTTACAGGGTTGGATAACACTGAAGCTTTCTTT
v_gene: TRBV7-9; abundance: .; d_gene: TRBD2; j_gene: TRBJ2-5; len: 14; CDR3aa: CASSLSSGGETQYF; CDR3nt: TGTGCCAGCAGCTTATCGTCGGGGGGAGAGACCCAGTACTTC
v_gene: TRBV5-6; abundance: .; d_gene: .; j_gene: TRBJ2-5; len: 14; CDR3aa: CASSGGTAQETQYF; CDR3nt: TGTGCCAGCAGCGGGGGGACAGCCCAAGAGACCCAGTACTTC
v_gene: TRBV6-5; abundance: once; d_gene: .; j_gene: TRBJ1-5; len: 14; CDR3aa: CASSAPGSNQPQHF; CDR3nt: TGTGCCAGCAGCGCTCCCGGTAGCAATCAGCCCCAGCATTTT
v_gene: TRBV7-2; abundance: .; d_gene: .; j_gene: TRBJ2-1; len: 13; CDR3aa: CASSLGSQREQFF; CDR3nt: TGTGCCAGCAGCTTGGGTTCGCAGCGTGAGCAGTTCTTC
v_gene: TRBV5-6; abundance: .; d_gene: TRBD1; j_gene: TRBJ1-2; len: 14; CDR3aa: CASSWRDRASGYTF; CDR3nt: TGTGCCAGCAGCTGGCGGGACAGGGCTAGTGGCTACACCTTC
v_gene: TRBV7-6; abundance: .; d_gene: TRBD2; j_gene: TRBJ2-1; len: 16; CDR3aa: CASSPGLAADYNEQFF; CDR3nt: TGTGCCAGCAGCCCGGGACTAGCGGCTGACTACAATGAGCAGTTCTTC
v_gene: TRBV7-9; abundance: .; d_gene: TRBD1; j_gene: TRBJ1-2; len: 17; CDR3aa: CASSSVADRLSNYGYTF; CDR3nt: TGTGCCAGCAGCTCCGTCGCGGACAGGTTGTCTAACTATGGCTACACCTTC
v_gene: TRBV27; abundance: .; d_gene: TRBD1; j_gene: TRBJ1-5; len: 14; CDR3aa: CASSSDRRAQPQHF; CDR3nt: TGTGCCAGCAGTTCGGACAGGAGGGCTCAGCCCCAGCATTTT